This T cell receptor (beta chain) stems from a study of tumor-infiltrating lymphocytes in primary liver carcinoma. Study as a whole: Donors had hepatocellular carcinoma or combined HCC and intrahepatic cholangiocarcinoma. Tissue type made little difference to sample yields of roughly 3.5 to 7.13 million productive TCRbeta reads. Study-wide results and limits: Tumors and blood were compared for top-250-clone fraction, and tumors had the significantly higher value (p = 0.039). Present in all five tumor regions were only about 7-25% of the top clones.

This clonotype was seen a handful of times. What it binds is unknown. Germline is not matched at one junction end, which may reflect a read error. Starting material of 500 to 600 ng total RNA yielded TCR beta cDNA via a constant-region primer. Slightly modified ARM-PCR, run as three nested multiplex PCR rounds, produced the TCR beta libraries. TCRdb recomputed calls from the multiplex PCR reads with MiXCR, one row per CDR3 protein. The table lists 90,000 to 110,000 distinct CDR3 sequences, approximately 80% of them singletons. Co-extraction of both nucleic acids (RNA and DNA) used roughly 18-34 mg of unsorted bulk tissue. Sequencing was carried out using liver tumor tissue from sampling region 3. Subset defined: tumor region T3, left-lateral pole. This clonotype was sampled from a man aged 40-55 years with primary liver carcinoma and hepatitis B virus infection.

CDR3 sequence reads: CASTHGASNLF. The DNA of the CDR3 is TGTGCCAGCACTCACGGGGCTAGTAATCTCTTC. The rearrangement uses TRBV12-3 or TRBV12-4 and TRBJ2-1; the D call may be TRBD1 or TRBD2 (5 bases each). The CDR3 consists of 11 residues.